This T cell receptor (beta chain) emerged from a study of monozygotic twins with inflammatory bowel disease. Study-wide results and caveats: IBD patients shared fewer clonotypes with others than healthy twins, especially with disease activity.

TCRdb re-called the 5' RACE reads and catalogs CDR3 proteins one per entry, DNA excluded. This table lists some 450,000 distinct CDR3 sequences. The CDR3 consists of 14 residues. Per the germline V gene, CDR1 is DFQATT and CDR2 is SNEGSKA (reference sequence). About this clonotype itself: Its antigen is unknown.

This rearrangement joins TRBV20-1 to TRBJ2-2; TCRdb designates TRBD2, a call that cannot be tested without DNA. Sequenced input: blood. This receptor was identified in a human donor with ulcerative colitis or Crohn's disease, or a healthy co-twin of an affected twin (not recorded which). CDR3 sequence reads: CSALTSGTTGELFF.